The clone carrying this T cell receptor beta chain was found many times. This sample was taken from a study of CD8+CD57+ T cells in acquired aplastic anemia. All sequencing subjects had displayed CD8+CD57+ cell expansion on flow cytometry. TCR beta VDJ and CDR3 were profiled, and genomic DNA was the template. TCRdb re-derived calls from the reads in MiXCR, one entry per CDR3 protein. The sample consists of roughly 280,000 distinct CDR3 sequences, under 60% of them appearing once. The CDR3 contains 16 residues. V lost 2 bases, J lost 4 bases, and 10 bases stayed unmatched. CDR1 and CDR2 (germline): SGHKS, YYEKEE (reference sequence).

The rearrangement joins TRBV5-5 to TRBJ1-2; 8 bases match TRBD1. This sequence originates from a human donor with aplastic anemia. The specimen sequenced was sorted CD4+, CD8+, or CD8+CD57+ T cells (not recorded which) from PBMCs. As DNA, the CDR3 is TGTGCCAGCAGCTTTGCCCTGACAGGGGCAGTCTATGGCTACACCTTC. Protein product: CASSFALTGAVYGYTF. The full variable domain, in which reference TRBV5-5 and TRBJ1-2 provide the parts outside the CDR3, is DAGVTQSPTHLIKTRGQQVTLRCSPISGHKSVSWYQQVLGQGPQFIFQYYEKEERGRGNFPDRFSARQFPNYSSELNVNALLLGDSALYLCASSFALTGAVYGYTFGSGTRLTVV.